Listed below are T cell receptor beta chains from one sample, sequenced in a study of T-cell reconstitution after alpha-beta-depleted transplantation in children. From the PCR reads, TCRdb called clonotypes with MiXCR, one entry per CDR3 protein. The table has hundreds of thousands of distinct CDR3 sequences, around 17% seen once. The sample consisted of PBMCs from the stem cell graft donor, taken from the stem cell graft. These receptors all stem from a human donor who donated a stem cell graft to a child with acute myeloid leukemia. The CDR3 runs from the conserved cysteine through the conserved F or W. A D gene is named only where the DNA matches it firmly.

TRBV27,TRBJ1-1,16,TRBD1,CASSLTGTGVWTEAFF
TRBV20-1,TRBJ2-3,13,TRBD2,CSARSGGMDTQYF
TRBV20-1,TRBJ2-3,12,-,CSARDPGDTQYF
TRBV6-5,TRBJ1-5,14,-,CASSYFQGLTPQHF
TRBV5-1,TRBJ2-1,14,TRBD1,CASSIWDRANEQFF
TRBV15,TRBJ1-2,15,-,CATSRDGQGRYGYTF
TRBV7-2,TRBJ1-5,16,-,CASSAILDTPNQPQHF
TRBV29-1,TRBJ1-2,14,TRBD1,CSVGGTGGPYGYTF
TRBV5-5,TRBJ2-2,13,-,CASLHSSTGELFF
TRBV7-9,TRBJ1-1,12,-,CASSLEFTEAFF
TRBV28,TRBJ1-6,14,-,CASTSLGDDSPLHF
TRBV27,TRBJ2-7,15,TRBD1,CASSGGQGSPYEQYF
TRBV20-1,TRBJ2-7,14,-,CSARDGKEAYEQYF
TRBV5-1,TRBJ2-4,16,-,CASSLVSGLAKNIQYF
TRBV24-1,TRBJ2-1,15,-,CATMKEGGSYNEQFF
TRBV6-5,TRBJ1-5,15,-,CASSYSTGANQPQHF
TRBV20-1,TRBJ2-2,17,-,CSARAPPVRGTSGELFF
TRBV6-5,TRBJ1-2,14,-,CASSYSLGPNGYTF
TRBV20-1,TRBJ2-1,13,-,CSASDPPGNEQFF
TRBV12-3/TRBV12-4,TRBJ1-5,14,TRBD1,CASSPQGAPQPQHF
TRBV24-1,TRBJ2-2,14,-,CATSDPAYTGELFF
TRBV20-1,TRBJ2-1,12,-,CSARTARNEQFF
TRBV4-2,TRBJ2-1,13,-,CASSQGGTFEQFF
TRBV11-1,TRBJ2-1,18,-,CASSDTKSVVGGLNEQFF
TRBV7-2,TRBJ1-4,16,-,CASSLVSGQYGEKLFF
TRBV4-3,TRBJ1-6,15,-,CASSQGGASGDALHF
TRBV11-2,TRBJ2-2,15,-,CASSFSYSRIGELFF
TRBV11-2,TRBJ2-1,16,TRBD2,CASSLDPGLGYNEQFF
TRBV20-1,TRBJ2-1,16,TRBD2,CSAKGLAGGFYNEQFF
TRBV29-1,TRBJ2-7,14,TRBD2,CSVEAAGDIYEQYF
TRBV20-1,TRBJ2-1,14,-,CSVPDLPSYNEQFF
TRBV28,TRBJ2-5,15,TRBD2,CASSFGASGQETQYF
TRBV20-1,TRBJ2-1,14,-,CSARWTEAYNEQFF